The 28 T cell receptor beta chains given below trace back to one sample, sequenced in a study of regulatory T cells in long-lasting Graves disease. Time point: newly diagnosed GD, antithyroid drugs for less than 3 months. Construction of the TCR library relied on RNA isolated from PBMCs. Library construction for TCR beta used iRepertoire HTBI primers and Arm-PCR of CDR3 regions. TCRdb reanalysed the multiplex PCR reads using MiXCR and keeps one entry per CDR3 protein. The sample carries 550,000 or so distinct CDR3 sequences, 12% recorded once. This sample also belongs to another study, concerning T cells in Graves' hyperthyroidism and ophthalmopathy.

The specimen comprised peripheral blood mononuclear cells (PBMCs), sampled at new diagnosis, from a patient treated with antithyroid drugs. The receptors come from a woman in her twenties or thirties with Graves disease.

In its sample, this clonotype was seen many times. V is TRBV6-1 and J is TRBJ1-1; D remains ambiguous. The germline V gene encodes CDR1 MNHNS and CDR2 SASEGT. There are 15 residues in the CDR3. Trimming left V 0 bases short and J 4 bases short, with 12 bases between. As DNA, the CDR3 is TGTGCCAGCAGTGAAGCGTGGTCCGCTGGCACTGAAGCTTTCTTT. Residues: CASSEAWSAGTEAFF.

This clonotype has just a few counts. This sequence joins TRBV6-1 and TRBJ2-6, with 11 bases fitting TRBD2. CDR3 length equals 20 residues. The V segment lost 10 bases and the J segment 0 bases; nucleotides outside the gene matches: 17. Germline V gene sequence: CDR1 MNHNS, CDR2 SASEGT. The CDR3 DNA follows: TGTGCCACCTTCGGACTAGCGGGTAGGCTTCCTAGCTCTGGGGCCAACGTCCTGACTTTC. This sequence encodes CATFGLAGRLPSSGANVLTF.

The rearrangement joins TRBV29-1 to TRBJ2-7; 8 bases match TRBD2. V was clipped by 4 bases and J by 6 bases; unmatched bases: 8. Germline CDR1 SQVTM, CDR2 ANQGSEA. CDR3 length: 13 residues. The CDR3 spells CSVVGAGVSEQYF. CDR3 coding DNA: TGCAGCGTTGTCGGAGCGGGAGTTTCCGAGCAGTACTTC.

This clonotype came up many times. The rearrangement links TRBV5-1 to TRBJ2-3; 8 positions agree with TRBD2. Germline values: CDR1 SGHRS, CDR2 YFSETQ. The trim removed 9 bases at V and 0 bases at J, leaving 6 bases unmatched. There are 14 residues in the CDR3. The CDR3 is CATGGGPSTDTQYF. The CDR3 DNA follows: TGCGCCACTGGCGGGGGGCCGAGCACAGATACGCAGTATTTT.

This clonotype has ten or more counts. This chain joins TRBV27 and TRBJ2-2, with 7 bases identical to TRBD2. Per germline, CDR1 MNHEY and CDR2 SMNVEV (reference sequence). The V segment lost 6 bases and the J segment 1 base; nucleotides outside the gene matches: 8. The CDR3 has 16 amino acids. CDR3 protein: CASRRNGGGNTGELFF. In nucleotides, the CDR3 is TGTGCCAGCAGACGAAATGGGGGGGGGAACACCGGGGAGCTGTTTTTT.

This clonotype was observed a handful of times. The V call is TRBV24-1, the J call TRBJ1-5, with no clear D. The CDR3 contains 12 residues. Germline CDR1 KGHDR, CDR2 SFDVKD. The ends were cut back, 4 bases at V and 5 bases at J, with 5 bases in the middle. The CDR3 DNA reads as TGTGCCACCAGTGAGAGAGATCAGCCCCAGCATTTT. Translation gives CATSERDQPQHF.

There are many counts of this clonotype. The chain recombines TRBV20-1 with TRBJ2-5, with 12 bases that match TRBD2. CDR1 DFQATT and CDR2 SNEGSKA come from the germline V gene (reference sequence). V was clipped by 2 bases and J by 3 bases; unmatched bases: 7. The CDR3 is 16 amino acids. The CDR3 sequence is CSARKTSGSQKETQYF. CDR3 coding DNA: TGCAGTGCTAGAAAGACTAGCGGGAGTCAGAAAGAGACCCAGTACTTC.

This clonotype was seen a handful of times. The chain combines TRBV19 with TRBJ2-1, with D possibly being TRBD1 or TRBD2 (6 bases each). There are 16 residues in the CDR3. Germline CDR1 reads LNHDA; CDR2 reads SQIVND (reference sequence). V dropped 1 base and J dropped 7 bases, with 17 bases sitting between them. CDR3 DNA: TGTGCCAGTAGTATAGCGGGACTTAGTCAGGGGAATGAGCAGTTCTTC. Translated: CASSIAGLSQGNEQFF. The full variable domain, in which reference TRBV19 and TRBJ2-1 provide the parts outside the CDR3, is DGGITQSPKYLFRKEGQNVTLSCEQNLNHDAMYWYRQDPGQGLRLIYYSQIVNDFQKGDIAEGYSVSREKKESFPLTVTSAQKNPTAFYLCASSIAGLSQGNEQFFGPGTRLTVL.

The count of this clonotype is one. The rearrangement joins TRBV2 to TRBJ2-3, with D tentatively TRBD2 (5 bases). The V and J ends lost 3 bases and 0 bases respectively, with 7 bases between them. The CDR3 length is 14 residues. The germline V gene has CDR1 SNHLY and CDR2 FYNNEI. CDR3 coding DNA: TGTGCCAGCAGTGAGGAGGCTAGCACAGATACGCAGTATTTT. Its translation is CASSEEASTDTQYF. Supplemented by reference TRBV2 and TRBJ2-3, the full variable domain reads EPEVTQTPSHQVTQMGQEVILRCVPISNHLYFYWYRQILGQKVEFLVSFYNNEISEKSEIFDDQFSVERPDGSNFTLKIRSTKLEDSAMYFCASSEEASTDTQYFGPGTRLTVL.

This clonotype was recorded many times. This chain uses TRBV28 with TRBJ2-3, with 12 bases aligning to TRBD2. CDR3 length: 16 residues. The germline CDR1 and CDR2 sequences are MDHEN and SYDVKM. V was pared by 3 bases and J by 6 bases, with 7 bases of the junction left unmatched. The CDR3 loop reads CASSFSLAGGPDTQYF. The CDR3 nucleotides read TGTGCCAGCAGTTTTTCCCTAGCGGGAGGGCCGGATACGCAGTATTTT.

This clonotype came up many times. The chain recombines TRBV11-2 with TRBJ2-7; D unresolved. Looked up from germline, CDR1 is SGHAT and CDR2 is FQNNGV. V was clipped by 5 bases and J by 3 bases, with 11 bases between them. The CDR3 has 13 amino acids. The CDR3 here is CASSHLLGYEQYF. CDR3 nucleotides: TGTGCCAGCAGCCATCTACTTGGCTACGAGCAGTACTTC.

The chain recombines TRBV4-3 with TRBJ2-2; 7 bases are shared with TRBD1. V was clipped by 5 bases and J by 1 base; unmatched bases: 4. The CDR3 covers 15 residues. From germline, CDR1 is LGHNA and CDR2 YSLEER. CDR3 in amino acids: CASSAQGVNTGELFF. CDR3 in DNA: TGCGCCAGCAGCGCTCAGGGGGTGAACACCGGGGAGCTGTTTTTT.

The V call is TRBV4-1, the J call TRBJ2-2; D gene uncertain. CDR1 and CDR2 (germline): MGHRA, YSYEKL. Trimming removed 4 bases at V and 1 base at J, with 13 bases between. The length of the CDR3 is 16 residues. The DNA of the CDR3 is TGCGCCAGCAGCCCCGGCAGTCTACTGAACACCGGGGAGCTGTTTTTT. Protein sequence: CASSPGSLLNTGELFF.

The chain combines TRBV18 with TRBJ2-7; 7 bases are a match to TRBD1. V shed 6 bases, J shed 2 bases, and the junction held 13 bases outside the gene matches. CDR3 length: 16 residues. CDR1 is KGHSH, CDR2 LQKENI, per germline. CDR3: CASSQTRGQLPYEQYF. CDR3 DNA: TGTGCCAGCTCCCAAACCCGGGGACAGTTACCCTACGAGCAGTACTTC.

For this clonotype: A much larger clone differs from this one at a single base, so this may be a read error. The genes are TRBV5-6 and TRBJ1-5; 7 nucleotides agree with TRBD1. Germline V CDR1 and CDR2: SGHDT, YYEEEE. CDR3 size: 14 residues. The CDR3 coding sequence is TGTGGCAGCAGCTTGGGACAGCGATTCAGGCCCCAGCATTTT. Amino acids: CGSSLGQRFRPQHF.

The gene calls are TRBV20-1 and TRBJ1-6; possible D gene TRBD1, 5 bases. Trimming cost V 1 base and J 5 bases, with 21 bases left between them. The CDR3 has 18 residues. From germline, CDR1 is DFQATT and CDR2 SNEGSKA (reference sequence). CDR3 region: CSARGAGVWGTNNSPLHF. The CDR3 coding sequence is TGCAGTGCTAGAGGGGCGGGGGTTTGGGGAACAAATAATTCACCCCTCCACTTT.

This clonotype was recorded at least ten times. The chain uses TRBV2 and TRBJ1-1; no clear D. The CDR3 consists of 13 residues. Germline V gene data show CDR1 as SNHLY and CDR2 as FYNNEI. Trimming removed 3 bases from V and 6 bases from J, with 11 bases in between. The CDR3 sequence: CASSEGERAEAFF. The CDR3 DNA reads TGTGCCAGCAGTGAGGGCGAGAGGGCTGAAGCTTTCTTT. Based on the CDR3 plus reference TRBV2 and TRBJ1-1, the full variable domain is EPEVTQTPSHQVTQMGQEVILRCVPISNHLYFYWYRQILGQKVEFLVSFYNNEISEKSEIFDDQFSVERPDGSNFTLKIRSTKLEDSAMYFCASSEGERAEAFFGQGTRLTVV.

This clonotype was detected a few times. The V call is TRBV24-1, the J call TRBJ2-1; D unclear. V shed 5 bases and J shed 9 bases, with 13 bases lying between them. Germline V lookup: CDR1 KGHDR, CDR2 SFDVKD. The CDR3 consists of 13 residues. The CDR3 reads CATSGYQKGEQFF. The DNA for the CDR3 is TGTGCCACCAGTGGCTACCAAAAGGGTGAGCAGTTCTTC.

The sample holds many counts of this clonotype. The chain recombines TRBV28 with TRBJ2-7, with 9 bases that match TRBD2. V shed 4 bases, J shed 6 bases, and the junction held 10 bases outside the gene matches. From germline, CDR1 is MDHEN and CDR2 SYDVKM. The CDR3 covers 15 residues. The CDR3 protein is CASSSEIAGAREQYF. CDR3 bases: TGTGCCAGCAGTTCCGAAATAGCGGGAGCTCGCGAGCAGTACTTC. The full variable domain, completed using reference TRBV28 and TRBJ2-7, is DVKVTQSSRYLVKRTGEKVFLECVQDMDHENMFWYRQDPGLGLRLIYFSYDVKMKEKGDIPEGYSVSREKKERFSLILESASTNQTSMYLCASSSEIAGAREQYFGPGTRLTVT.

This clonotype appeared a few times. The chain has TRBV7-9 and TRBJ2-1; 9 bases fit TRBD2. This CDR3 has 16 residues. The germline V gene encodes CDR1 SEHNR and CDR2 FQNEAQ (reference sequence). J gave up 4 bases and V 1 base, and 5 bases lay outside the gene matches. The CDR3 is CASSLGATSGYNEQFF. In nucleotides, the CDR3 is TGTGCCAGCAGCTTAGGAGCGACTAGCGGTTACAATGAGCAGTTCTTC.

For this clonotype: This likely traces to a read error, being one base from a far larger clone. The chain combines TRBV12-3 or TRBV12-4 with TRBJ1-1; D is uncertain. This CDR3 comprises 13 residues. V gave up 2 bases and J gave up 1 base, with 5 bases separating them. The CDR3 spells CASSLNKNTEAFF. The CDR3 DNA is TGTGCCAGCAGTTTAAACAAGAACACTGAAGCTTTCTTT.

This clonotype was picked up a small number of times. The chain combines TRBV6-5 with TRBJ2-7, with D unresolved. The CDR3 spans 16 residues. With 3 bases removed from V and 0 bases from J, the gap between germline ends came to 15 bases. Germline CDR1 is MNHEY and CDR2 is SVGAGI. As DNA, the CDR3 is TGTGCCAGCAGTTATGACGAGACCAAGAGCTCCTACGAGCAGTACTTC. Translating it yields CASSYDETKSSYEQYF.

The chain has TRBV19 and TRBJ2-7; no firm D call. Looked up from germline, CDR1 is LNHDA and CDR2 is SQIVND (reference sequence). The CDR3 is 14 residues long. V gave up 8 bases and J gave up 5 bases, with 19 bases separating them. CDR3 loop: CASALFAVGHEQYF. DNA of the CDR3: TGTGCCAGTGCGTTATTTGCGGTAGGACACGAGCAGTACTTC.

In this sample, this clonotype turned up many times. V and J are TRBV6-1 and TRBJ1-2, with 9 bases matching TRBD1. Germline-derived CDR1 and CDR2 are MNHNS and SASEGT. J lost 6 bases, V lost 4 bases, and 6 bases had no gene match. The CDR3 extends over 14 amino acids. The CDR3 DNA sequence: TGTGCCAGCAGTGGAGACAGGGGGTTCGATGGCTACACCTTC. Its translation: CASSGDRGFDGYTF.

This clonotype was seen many times. The chain couples TRBV20-1 to TRBJ2-7; tentative D call: TRBD2 (6 bases). V lost 2 bases and J lost 6, with 14 bases in between. Germline assignment: CDR1 DFQATT and CDR2 SNEGSKA (reference sequence). CDR3 length equals 13 residues. The CDR3 bases are TGCAGTGCTAGATCGGGAGCCCCAGGCGAGCAGTACTTC. Translation gives CSARSGAPGEQYF.

This clonotype has ten or more counts. This chain connects TRBV9 to TRBJ2-3; tentative D call: TRBD2 (6 bases). Trimming pared 9 bases from V and 2 bases from J, leaving 16 bases between. Germline V lookup: CDR1 SGDLS, CDR2 YYNGEE. This CDR3 spans 14 amino acids. CDR3 region: CATSRGTYTDTQYF. CDR3 sequence (DNA): TGTGCCACCTCCCGGGGGACCTACACAGATACGCAGTATTTT.

This clonotype was observed at least ten times. The chain recombines TRBV18 with TRBJ1-1, with TRBD1 identical over 9 bases. V lost 8 bases, J lost 8 bases, and 6 bases stayed unmatched. This CDR3 region has 12 residues. Germline lookup yields CDR1 KGHSH and CDR2 LQKENI. This CDR3 reads CASSPGTGEAFF. CDR3 nucleotides: TGTGCCAGCAGCCCTGGGACAGGGGAAGCTTTCTTT.

This clonotype was recorded a few times. The V gene is TRBV18, the J gene TRBJ2-1; D is uncertain. Trimming removed 5 bases at V and 5 bases at J, with 13 bases between. Germline V lookup: CDR1 KGHSH, CDR2 LQKENI. The CDR3 covers 14 residues. The CDR3 bases are TGTGCCAGCTCAAAAGGAGAGACGGACAATGAGCAGTTCTTC. Translating gives CASSKGETDNEQFF. Complete variable domain (other parts from reference TRBV18 and TRBJ2-1): NAGVMQNPRHLVRRRGQEARLRCSPMKGHSHVYWYRQLPEEGLKFMVYLQKENIIDESGMPKERFSAEFPKEGPSILRIQQVVRGDSAAYFCASSKGETDNEQFFGPGTRLTVL.